The T cell receptor (beta chain) described here comes from a study of blood T cell repertoires in COVID-19. Across the whole study: The samples span acute and convalescent COVID-19 from the United States, Italy and Spain. The cDNA or gDNA used as material had been derived from T cells, B-cell-depleted T cells, or PBMCs.

Per the original methods: Amplified reference gene primers provided the basis for estimating nucleated cell counts. Repertoires were generated with immunoSEQ multiplex PCR, while TCRdb's copy carries only in-frame clones and drops some. The V and J calls and clone size come from that table; D and trimming were worked out from the DNA. The top ten hold roughly 11% of the sample, which has 65,000 to 85,000 clones, 87% seen once. The junction had 4 bases not matched to a gene; V was cut back by 6 bases and J by 3 bases. Germline V gives CDR1 SNHLY, CDR2 FYNNEI. This CDR3 has 14 residues. The chain combines TRBV2 with TRBJ2-7, with 11 bases matching TRBD1. The clonotype comes from a woman aged 18-29 years with acute or convalescent COVID-19. The specimen sequenced was peripheral blood. CDR3 loop: CASSVDRGRYEQYF. Here the CDR3 DNA reads TGTGCCAGCAGCGTGGACAGGGGGCGCTACGAGCAGTACTTC.